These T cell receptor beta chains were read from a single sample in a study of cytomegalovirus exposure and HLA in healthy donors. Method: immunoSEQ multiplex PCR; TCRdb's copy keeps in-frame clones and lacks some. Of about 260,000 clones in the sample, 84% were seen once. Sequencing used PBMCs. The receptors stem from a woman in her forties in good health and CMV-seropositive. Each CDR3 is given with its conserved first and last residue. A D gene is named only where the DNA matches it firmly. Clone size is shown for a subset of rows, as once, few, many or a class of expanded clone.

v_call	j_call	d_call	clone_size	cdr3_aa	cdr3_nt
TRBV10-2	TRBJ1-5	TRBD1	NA	CASSGDRGYSNQPQHF	TGCGCCAGCAGTGGGGACAGGGGTTATAGCAATCAGCCCCAGCATTTT
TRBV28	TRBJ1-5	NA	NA	CASSSGGDRTYSNQPQHF	TGTGCCAGCAGTTCGGGAGGTGACAGGACCTATAGCAATCAGCCCCAGCATTTT
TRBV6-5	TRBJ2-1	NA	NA	CASSYSRYIYNEQFF	TGTGCCAGCAGTTACTCGAGGTACATCTACAATGAGCAGTTCTTC
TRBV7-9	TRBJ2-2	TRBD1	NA	CASSLDRDRANTGELFF	TGTGCCAGCAGCTTAGACCGGGACAGGGCGAACACCGGGGAGCTGTTTTTT
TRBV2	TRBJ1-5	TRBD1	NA	CASSGLTGGLGPQHF	TGTGCCAGCAGTGGTCTGACAGGGGGCCTCGGGCCCCAGCATTTT
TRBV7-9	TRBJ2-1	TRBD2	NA	CASSLDVAGSEQFF	TGTGCCAGCAGCCTTGATGTAGCGGGAAGTGAGCAGTTCTTC
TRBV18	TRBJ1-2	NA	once	CASSTEQDPYGYTF	TGTGCCAGCTCAACCGAACAGGACCCCTATGGCTACACCTTC
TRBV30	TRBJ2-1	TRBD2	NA	CAWSDGRGVYNEQFF	TGTGCCTGGAGTGACGGGAGGGGGGTCTACAATGAGCAGTTCTTC
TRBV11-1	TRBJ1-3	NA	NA	CASSAQGFSGNTIYF	TGTGCCAGCAGCGCGCAGGGATTCTCTGGAAACACCATATATTTT
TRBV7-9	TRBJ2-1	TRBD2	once	CASSSPGTMSRNEQFF	TGTGCCAGCAGCTCCCCCGGGACTATGTCCCGAAATGAGCAGTTCTTC
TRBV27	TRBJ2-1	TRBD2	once	CASSLERGYYNEQFF	TGTGCCAGCAGCCTCGAGCGGGGTTACTACAATGAGCAGTTCTTC
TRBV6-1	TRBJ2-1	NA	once	CASFGVNSYNEQFF	TGTGCCAGTTTTGGAGTTAACTCCTACAATGAGCAGTTCTTC
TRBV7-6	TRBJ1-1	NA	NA	CASSLGRANTEAFF	TGTGCCAGCAGCTTAGGGAGGGCGAACACTGAAGCTTTCTTT
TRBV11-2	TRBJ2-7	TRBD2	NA	CASSTASSGRYEQYF	TGTGCCAGCAGCACGGCGTCTAGCGGGAGGTACGAGCAGTACTTC
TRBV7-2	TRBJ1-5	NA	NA	CASSLFGGALGNQPQHF	TGTGCCAGCAGCTTATTCGGGGGGGCCCTCGGTAATCAGCCCCAGCATTTT
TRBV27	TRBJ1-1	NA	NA	CASSPRGRGEGTEAFF	TGTGCCAGCAGTCCCAGGGGCAGGGGAGAAGGGACTGAAGCTTTCTTT
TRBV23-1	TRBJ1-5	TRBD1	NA	CASSPYEGQGTYQPQHF	TGCGCCAGCAGTCCTTATGAGGGACAGGGGACTTATCAGCCCCAGCATTTT
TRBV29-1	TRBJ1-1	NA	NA	CSARSQGNTEAFF	TGCAGCGCTCGATCCCAGGGGAACACTGAAGCTTTCTTT
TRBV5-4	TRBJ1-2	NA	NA	CASSPTTTSYGYTF	TGTGCCAGCAGCCCGACAACGACAAGCTATGGCTACACCTTC
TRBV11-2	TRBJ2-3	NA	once	CASSLGQNTDTQYF	TGTGCCAGCAGCTTAGGACAGAACACAGATACGCAGTATTTT
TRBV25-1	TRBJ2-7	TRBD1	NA	CASSEWSRGPYEQYF	TGTGCCAGCAGTGAATGGTCGAGGGGGCCATACGAGCAGTACTTC
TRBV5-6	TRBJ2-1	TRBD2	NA	CASSLSGRELF	TGTGCCAGCAGCCTCAGCGGGAGAGAGCTCTTC
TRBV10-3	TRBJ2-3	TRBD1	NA	CAITADRAADTQYF	TGTGCCATCACCGCGGACAGGGCAGCAGATACGCAGTATTTT
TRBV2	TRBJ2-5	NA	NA	CASSEGWGRRGETQYF	TGTGCCAGCAGTGAAGGATGGGGACGCCGGGGGGAGACCCAGTACTTC